This T cell receptor beta chain was identified during a study of blood T cell repertoires in COVID-19. Clones were sequenced by immunoSEQ multiplex PCR, and TCRdb holds only the in-frame ones, with some missing. The profile shows some 210,000 clones, 70% to 90% of them singletons. V shed 0 bases and J shed 0 bases, with 8 bases lying between them. This CDR3 contains 16 residues. Looked up from germline, CDR1 is SGHDN and CDR2 is FVKESK. This sequence joins TRBV14 and TRBJ2-2; D gene unclear. This clonotype was sampled from a woman between 45 and 60 years old with active or convalescent COVID-19. Sequenced: peripheral blood. CDR3 loop: CASSQDGGANTGELFF. The CDR3 nucleotides read TGTGCCAGCAGCCAAGACGGCGGAGCGAACACCGGGGAGCTGTTTTTT.